The 10 T cell receptor beta chains listed next were all sequenced from one sample in a study of vaccination effects on CD4 cells after COVID-19. Sequencing used immunoSEQ multiplex PCR; TCRdb keeps in-frame clones, though not all of them. The data show fewer than 75,000 clones, around 77% seen once. Antigen specificity for these receptors is unknown. Cultured cells yielded isolated CD4+ T cells after nine to ten days. The specimen was CD4+ T cells from PBMCs cultured without peptide, collected before COVID-19 vaccination. The source of these receptors is a human donor who received a COVID-19 vaccine.

This sequence joins TRBV10-2 and TRBJ2-5, with D tentatively TRBD2 (6 bases). CDR1 is WSHSY, CDR2 SAAADI, per germline. This CDR3 contains 14 residues. V dropped 5 bases and J dropped 2 bases, with 12 bases sitting between them. CDR3 coding DNA: TGCGCCAGCAGTTCCGGGACTCCGCAAGAGACCCAGTACTTC. Residues: CASSSGTPQETQYF.

J is TRBJ2-2 and V is TRBV18; 9 nucleotides line up with TRBD1. Germline V lookup: CDR1 KGHSH, CDR2 LQKENI. This CDR3 is 17 amino acids long. V was pared by 2 bases and J by 5 bases, with 9 bases of the junction left unmatched. This chain's CDR3 is CASSPSFGTGKTGELFF. The CDR3 nucleotides read TGTGCCAGCTCACCATCATTCGGGACAGGGAAAACCGGGGAGCTGTTTTTT.

In its sample, this clone was seen once. The chain links TRBV5-1 to TRBJ1-2; D unresolved. This CDR3 is built from 13 residues. V lost 3 bases and J 4 bases, leaving 10 bases between the germline ends. Germline V lookup: CDR1 SGHRS, CDR2 YFSETQ. The CDR3 reads CASSSGGGYGYTF. CDR3 in DNA: TGCGCCAGCAGCTCCGGAGGTGGCTATGGCTACACCTTC.

This clone was detected once. This chain connects TRBV11-3 to TRBJ2-3; a possible D gene is TRBD1 (5 bases). Trimming took 2 bases from V and 0 from J, leaving 6 bases between them. CDR1 and CDR2 from the germline V gene are SGHNT and YENEEA. The CDR3 contains 14 residues. The CDR3 here is CASSLQGSTDTQYF. CDR3 in DNA: TGTGCCAGCAGCTTACAGGGCAGCACAGATACGCAGTATTTT. The full variable domain, its missing parts supplied by reference TRBV11-3 and TRBJ2-3, is EAGVVQSPRYKIIEKKQPVAFWCNPISGHNTLYWYLQNLGQGPELLIRYENEEAVDDSQLPKDRFSAERLKGVDSTLKIQPAELGDSAVYLCASSLQGSTDTQYFGPGTRLTVL.

Worth noting for this clone: The junction shows a germline mismatch at one end, possibly a read error. The J gene is TRBJ2-5, the V gene TRBV27; D is possibly TRBD1 or TRBD2 (5 bases each). This CDR3 is built from 10 residues. Germline CDR1 is MNHEY and CDR2 is SMNVEV (reference sequence). The CDR3 protein is CASSIHRDHF. DNA for the CDR3: TGTGCCAGCAGCATCCACCGGGACCACTTC.

The CDR3, as DNA: TGTGCCAGCAGTGACAGGGGTATAAACACTGAAGCTTTCTTT. This sequence encodes CASSDRGINTEAFF. The V and J genes are TRBV2 and TRBJ1-1; possible D gene TRBD1, 6 bases. The V end was cut by 3 bases, the J end by 2 bases, with 10 bases between. Germline CDR1 and CDR2: SNHLY and FYNNEI. CDR3 length: 14 residues.

The chain is built from TRBV25-1 and TRBJ1-2; 11 bases are a match to TRBD1. Germline CDR1 MGHDK, CDR2 SYGVNS. V lost 3 bases and J lost 4; bases outside the gene matches: 7. This CDR3 is built from 16 residues. This CDR3 is CASSDPRTGGVYGYTF. CDR3 DNA: TGTGCCAGCAGTGACCCCCGGACAGGGGGCGTCTATGGCTACACCTTC.

The chain recombines TRBV5-1 with TRBJ2-3, with TRBD2 matching 7 bases. J lost 0 bases, V lost 0 bases, and 7 bases had no gene match. Germline V gene data show CDR1 as SGHRS and CDR2 as YFSETQ. The CDR3 has 17 residues. CDR3 DNA: TGCGCCAGCAGCTTGGTGGCAGCGGGGACTAGCACAGATACGCAGTATTTT. Its protein is CASSLVAAGTSTDTQYF.

The genes are TRBV5-5 and TRBJ1-2; the D is unclear. With 4 bases removed from V and 7 bases from J, the gap between germline ends came to 17 bases. This CDR3 is 14 amino acids long. CDR1 is SGHKS and CDR2 is YYEKEE in the germline V gene (reference sequence). The CDR3 sequence: CASSTLPVRGGYTF. The CDR3 DNA sequence: TGTGCCAGCAGCACCCTCCCAGTTCGGGGTGGCTACACCTTC.

This clone has just one count. The chain combines TRBV28 with TRBJ2-1; D is perhaps TRBD1 (5 bases). CDR3 length equals 12 residues. CDR1 and CDR2 from the germline V gene are MDHEN and SYDVKM. Trimming stripped 8 bases from V and 2 bases from J, with 7 bases between. The CDR3 DNA reads TGTGCCAGCGGGGCAGCCTACAATGAGCAGTTCTTC. Translation gives CASGAAYNEQFF.